A single sample gave rise to the 18 T cell receptor beta chains below, sequenced in a study of technical replicates of blood from a few donors. Generated by immunoSEQ multiplex PCR, the TCRdb table keeps only in-frame clones and is missing some. The sample includes roughly 51,000 clones, around 95% of them seen just once. The sequenced material came from PBMCs. Receptors were obtained from a human donor in good health. Some clones in this sample may be carry-over from other donors' samples.

The J gene is TRBJ2-3, the V gene TRBV2; the match to TRBD2 covers 9 bases. There are 17 residues in the CDR3. Germline V gene data show CDR1 as SNHLY and CDR2 as FYNNEI. J gave up 6 bases and V 0 bases, and 10 bases lay outside the gene matches. In nucleotides, the CDR3 is TGTGCCAGCAGTGAAGCGCTTCGCGGGGGGGCCGGTGATACGCAGTATTTT. Amino acids: CASSEALRGGAGDTQYF.

This chain uses TRBV7-9 with TRBJ2-1; tentative D call: TRBD2 (6 bases). The germline CDR1 and CDR2 sequences are SEHNR and FQNEAQ (reference sequence). CDR3 length: 12 residues. V lost 5 bases, J lost 9 bases, and 11 bases lay in between. The CDR3 is CASSGSGGEQFF. The CDR3 DNA is TGTGCCAGCAGCGGTTCCGGGGGTGAGCAGTTCTTC.

The chain has TRBV28 and TRBJ1-2, with 7 bases lining up with TRBD1. Losses at the gene ends were 7 bases for V and 4 bases for J; bases not matched to a gene: 12. The V gene's germline CDR1 is MDHEN and CDR2 SYDVKM. This CDR3 contains 15 residues. This chain's CDR3 is CASTRDIQGGYGYTF. DNA of the CDR3: TGTGCCAGCACCCGGGACATTCAGGGGGGCTATGGCTACACCTTC.

The chain joins TRBV7-9 to TRBJ1-1; maybe TRBD1 (6 bases). Trimming took off 4 bases at V and 1 base at J, with 13 bases between the two ends. The CDR3 totals 15 residues. Germline-derived CDR1 and CDR2 are SEHNR and FQNEAQ (reference sequence). CDR3 coding DNA: TGTGCCAGCAGCTCCGGACAGAATTGGAACACTGAAGCTTTCTTT. Protein sequence: CASSSGQNWNTEAFF. The full variable domain, in which reference TRBV7-9 and TRBJ1-1 provide the parts outside the CDR3, is DTGVSQNPRHKITKRGQNVTFRCDPISEHNRLYWYRQTLGQGPEFLTYFQNEAQLEKSRLLSDRFSAERPKGSFSTLEIQRTEQGDSAMYLCASSSGQNWNTEAFFGQGTRLTVV.

The V and J genes are TRBV7-2 and TRBJ2-1, with D perhaps TRBD2 (7 bases). The CDR3 covers 17 residues. Germline CDR1 is SGHTA and CDR2 is FQGNSA. V gave up 3 bases and J gave up 3 bases, with 18 bases separating them. The CDR3 DNA sequence: TGTGCCAGCAGCTTCCCGCAGGGGCGGGGGAGCTACAATGAGCAGTTCTTC. It codes for CASSFPQGRGSYNEQFF.

V usage is TRBV29-1 and J usage is TRBJ2-7, with TRBD2 as a possible D gene (5 bases). Trimming took 1 base from V and 4 from J, leaving 11 bases between them. Looked up from germline, CDR1 is SQVTM and CDR2 is ANQGSEA. The length of the CDR3 is 13 residues. CDR3 region: CSVEVDPGYEQYF. The CDR3 bases are TGCAGCGTTGAAGTGGACCCGGGATACGAGCAGTACTTC.

The V and J genes are TRBV5-1 and TRBJ2-6; TRBD1 agrees at 7 bases. CDR3 length: 18 residues. In germline, CDR1 is SGHRS, CDR2 YFSETQ. V gave up 4 bases and J gave up 2 bases; unmatched junction bases: 12. CDR3 sequence: CASSLRDSQPPGANVLTF. CDR3 coding DNA: TGCGCCAGCAGCCTACGGGACAGTCAGCCTCCTGGGGCCAACGTCCTGACTTTC.

The chain combines TRBV10-3 with TRBJ2-2; 8 bases align to TRBD2. V gave up 9 bases and J gave up 4 bases; unmatched junction bases: 4. Germline CDR1 is ENHRY and CDR2 is SYGVKD. The CDR3 loop spans 13 amino acids. The chain's CDR3 is CAIAGALTGELFF. In nucleotides, the CDR3 is TGTGCCATAGCGGGGGCCCTCACCGGGGAGCTGTTTTTT.

This chain links TRBV6-6 with TRBJ2-1; 10 nucleotides align to TRBD2. Per germline, CDR1 MNHNY and CDR2 SVGAGI (reference sequence). The CDR3 loop spans 12 amino acids. CDR3 nucleotides: TGTACTAGCGGGGTGATGTCCAATGAGCAGTTCTTC. As protein: CTSGVMSNEQFF.

The CDR3 nucleotides are TGTGCCAGCAGCCCCAACCCGACAGGGTACTACGAGCAGTACTTC. Translation gives CASSPNPTGYYEQYF. The rearrangement uses TRBV9 and TRBJ2-7; the match to TRBD1 covers 7 bases. The CDR3 loop spans 15 amino acids. V shed 4 bases, J shed 3 bases, and the junction held 10 bases outside the gene matches. In germline, CDR1 is SGDLS, CDR2 YYNGEE.

The chain uses TRBV7-9 and TRBJ2-6; D may be TRBD1 (6 bases). V was trimmed by 3 bases and J by 4 bases, leaving 13 bases between them. The CDR3 extends over 16 amino acids. Germline CDR1 SEHNR, CDR2 FQNEAQ (reference sequence). The CDR3 loop is CASSFSRTAGANVLTF. CDR3 coding DNA: TGTGCCAGCAGCTTCTCTCGGACAGCCGGGGCCAACGTCCTGACTTTC.

The chain links TRBV18 to TRBJ1-1; 7 bases agree with TRBD1. Germline CDR1 and CDR2: KGHSH and LQKENI. The CDR3 is 15 amino acids. V shed 6 bases, J shed 6 bases, and the junction held 13 bases outside the gene matches. The CDR3 is CASSELETGLSEAFF. For the CDR3, the DNA is TGTGCCAGCTCCGAACTCGAGACAGGGTTATCTGAAGCTTTCTTT.

The chain links TRBV7-2 to TRBJ1-1; no firm D call. Trimming took off 2 bases at V and 1 base at J, with 5 bases between the two ends. The germline V gene encodes CDR1 SGHTA and CDR2 FQGNSA. CDR3 length equals 13 residues. CDR3 residues: CASSLLENTEAFF. DNA for the CDR3: TGTGCCAGCAGCTTATTAGAGAACACTGAAGCTTTCTTT.

The chain combines TRBV7-2 with TRBJ2-3; 10 bases are a match to TRBD2. Unmatched junction bases numbered 5, after V lost 1 base and J lost 4 bases. The CDR3 length is 16 residues. Germline assignment: CDR1 SGHTA and CDR2 FQGNSA. The CDR3 sequence is CASSLVAGGGADTQYF. CDR3 DNA sequence: TGTGCCAGCAGCTTAGTAGCGGGAGGAGGAGCAGATACGCAGTATTTT.

V is TRBV7-6 and J is TRBJ2-5; D might be TRBD2 (7 bases). Germline CDR1 is SGHVS and CDR2 is FNYEAQ. V was pared by 4 bases and J by 5 bases, with 14 bases between. CDR3 length equals 14 residues. The CDR3 region is CASSSGGRWETQYF. The CDR3 DNA is TGTGCCAGCAGCTCCGGGGGGCGGTGGGAGACCCAGTACTTC.

The V gene is TRBV7-8, the J gene TRBJ1-1; D is ambiguous. V was shortened by 5 bases and J by 1 base, with 17 bases between the two germline ends. The CDR3 runs 16 residues. From germline, CDR1 is SGHVS and CDR2 FQNEAQ. CDR3 sequence (DNA): TGTGCCAGCAGCGCACAAAGTGGTCGGGGGAACACTGAAGCTTTCTTT. Translated: CASSAQSGRGNTEAFF.

V gene TRBV5-1 combines with J gene TRBJ2-5, with a possible D match to TRBD2 (5 bases). Trimming shortened V by 5 bases and J by 4 bases, and 15 bases separated the two germline ends. Germline loops: CDR1 SGHRS, CDR2 YFSETQ. This CDR3 region has 14 residues. The CDR3 bases are TGCGCCAGCAGTTTGTCCTACGGAGGAGAGACCCAGTACTTC. The encoded protein is CASSLSYGGETQYF. The whole variable domain, remainder taken from reference TRBV5-1 and TRBJ2-5, is KAGVTQTPRYLIKTRGQQVTLSCSPISGHRSVSWYQQTPGQGLQFLFEYFSETQRNKGNFPGRFSGRQFSNSRSEMNVSTLELGDSALYLCASSLSYGGETQYFGPGTRLLVL.

J is TRBJ2-1 and V is TRBV18, with TRBD1 identical over 9 bases. After removal of 3 bases from V and 5 bases from J, the junction contained 5 bases not matched to a gene. The germline CDR1 and CDR2 sequences are KGHSH and LQKENI. CDR3 length: 15 residues. CDR3 amino acids: CASSPRDRDHNEQFF. DNA of the CDR3: TGTGCCAGCTCACCCCGGGACAGGGATCACAATGAGCAGTTCTTC.